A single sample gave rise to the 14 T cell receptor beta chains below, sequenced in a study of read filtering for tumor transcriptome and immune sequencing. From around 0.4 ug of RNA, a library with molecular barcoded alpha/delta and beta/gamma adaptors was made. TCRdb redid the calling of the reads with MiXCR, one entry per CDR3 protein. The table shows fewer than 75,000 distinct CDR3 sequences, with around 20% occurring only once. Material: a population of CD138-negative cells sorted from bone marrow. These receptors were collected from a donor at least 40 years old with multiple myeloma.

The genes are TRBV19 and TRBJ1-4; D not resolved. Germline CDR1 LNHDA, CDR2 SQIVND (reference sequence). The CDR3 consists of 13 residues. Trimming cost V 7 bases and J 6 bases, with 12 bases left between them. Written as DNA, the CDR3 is TGTGCCAGTACTCGGACCACCTATGAAAAACTGTTTTTT. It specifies CASTRTTYEKLFF.

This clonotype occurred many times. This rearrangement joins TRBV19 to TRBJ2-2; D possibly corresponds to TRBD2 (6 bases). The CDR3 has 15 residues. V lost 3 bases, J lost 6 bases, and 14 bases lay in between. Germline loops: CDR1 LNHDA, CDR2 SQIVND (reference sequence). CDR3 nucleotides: TGTGCCAGTAGTATTTGGCTAGCGCGCGCCGGGGAGCTGTTTTTT. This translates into CASSIWLARAGELFF.

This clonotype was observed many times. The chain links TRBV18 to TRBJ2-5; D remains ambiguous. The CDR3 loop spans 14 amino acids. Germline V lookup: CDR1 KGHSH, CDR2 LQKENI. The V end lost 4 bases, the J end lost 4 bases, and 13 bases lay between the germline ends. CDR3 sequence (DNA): TGTGCCAGCTCACGACCAGACCTCGGAGAGACCCAGTACTTC. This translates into CASSRPDLGETQYF.

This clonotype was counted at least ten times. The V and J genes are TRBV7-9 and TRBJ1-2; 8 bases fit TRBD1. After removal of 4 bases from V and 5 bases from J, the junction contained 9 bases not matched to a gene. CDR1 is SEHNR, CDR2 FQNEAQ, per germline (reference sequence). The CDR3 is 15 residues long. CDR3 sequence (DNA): TGTGCCAGCAGCTCTATCCGGGACAGGCAGTATGGCTACACCTTC. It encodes CASSSIRDRQYGYTF.

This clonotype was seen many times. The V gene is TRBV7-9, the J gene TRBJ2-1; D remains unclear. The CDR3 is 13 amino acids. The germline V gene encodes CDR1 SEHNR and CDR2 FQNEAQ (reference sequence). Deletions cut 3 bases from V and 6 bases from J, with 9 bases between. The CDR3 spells CASSFLHSNEQFF. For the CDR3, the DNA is TGTGCCAGCAGCTTTTTGCACTCCAATGAGCAGTTCTTC. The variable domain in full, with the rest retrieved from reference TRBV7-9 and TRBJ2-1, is DTGVSQNPRHKITKRGQNVTFRCDPISEHNRLYWYRQTLGQGPEFLTYFQNEAQLEKSRLLSDRFSAERPKGSFSTLEIQRTEQGDSAMYLCASSFLHSNEQFFGPGTRLTVL.

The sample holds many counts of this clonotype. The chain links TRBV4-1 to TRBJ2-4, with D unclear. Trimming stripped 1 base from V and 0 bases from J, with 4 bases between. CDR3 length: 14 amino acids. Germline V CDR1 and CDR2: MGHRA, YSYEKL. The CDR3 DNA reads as TGCGCCAGCAGCCAAGGGCTAGCCAAAAACATTCAGTACTTC. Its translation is CASSQGLAKNIQYF.

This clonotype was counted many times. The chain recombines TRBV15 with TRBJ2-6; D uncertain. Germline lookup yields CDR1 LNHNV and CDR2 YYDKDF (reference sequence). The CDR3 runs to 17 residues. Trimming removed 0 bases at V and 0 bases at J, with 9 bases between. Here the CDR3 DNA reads TGTGCCACCAGCAGAGATCTCAGGAGCTCTGGGGCCAACGTCCTGACTTTC. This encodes CATSRDLRSSGANVLTF.

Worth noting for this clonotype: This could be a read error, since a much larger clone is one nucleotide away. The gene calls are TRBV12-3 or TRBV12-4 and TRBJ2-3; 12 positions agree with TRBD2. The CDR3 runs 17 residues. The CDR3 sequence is CTSSPGTSGLPTDTQYF. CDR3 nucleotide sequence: TGTACCAGCAGTCCCGGGACTAGCGGGCTACCCACAGATACGCAGTATTTT.

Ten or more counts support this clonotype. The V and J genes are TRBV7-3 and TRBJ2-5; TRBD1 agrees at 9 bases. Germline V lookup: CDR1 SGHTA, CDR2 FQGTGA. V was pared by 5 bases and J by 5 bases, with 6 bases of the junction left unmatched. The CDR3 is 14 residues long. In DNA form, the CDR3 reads TGTGCCAGCAGCCTCACAGGGGGCGGGGAGACCCAGTACTTC. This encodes CASSLTGGGETQYF.

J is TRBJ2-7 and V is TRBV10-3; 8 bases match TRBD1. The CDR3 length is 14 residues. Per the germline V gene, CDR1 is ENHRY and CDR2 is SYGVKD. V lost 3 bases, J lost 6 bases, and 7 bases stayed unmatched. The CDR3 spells CAISDGQGLLEQYF. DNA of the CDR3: TGTGCCATCAGTGACGGACAGGGTCTCCTCGAGCAGTACTTC.

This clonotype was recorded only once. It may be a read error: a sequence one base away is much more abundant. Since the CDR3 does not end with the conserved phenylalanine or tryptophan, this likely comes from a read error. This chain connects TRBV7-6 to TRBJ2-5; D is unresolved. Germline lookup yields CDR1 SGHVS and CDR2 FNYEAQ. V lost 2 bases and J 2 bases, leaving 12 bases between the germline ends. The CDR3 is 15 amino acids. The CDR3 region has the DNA TGTGCCAGCAGCTTAATTCGATCCGTGCAAGAGACCCAGTACCTC. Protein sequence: CASSLIRSVQETQYL.

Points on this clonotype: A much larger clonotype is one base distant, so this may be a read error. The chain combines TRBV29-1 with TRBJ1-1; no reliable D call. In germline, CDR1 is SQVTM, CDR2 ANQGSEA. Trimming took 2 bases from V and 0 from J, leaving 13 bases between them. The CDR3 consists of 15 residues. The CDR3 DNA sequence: TGCAGCGTTGAACAGCGACCAAGCATGAACACTGAAGCTTTCTTT. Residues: CSVEQRPSMNTEAFF.

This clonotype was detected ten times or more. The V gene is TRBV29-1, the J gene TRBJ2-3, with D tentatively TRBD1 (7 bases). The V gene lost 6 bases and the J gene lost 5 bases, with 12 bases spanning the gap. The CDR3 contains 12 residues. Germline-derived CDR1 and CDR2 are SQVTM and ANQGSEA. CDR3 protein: CSVWQGGDTQYF. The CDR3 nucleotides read TGCAGCGTATGGCAGGGGGGAGATACGCAGTATTTT.

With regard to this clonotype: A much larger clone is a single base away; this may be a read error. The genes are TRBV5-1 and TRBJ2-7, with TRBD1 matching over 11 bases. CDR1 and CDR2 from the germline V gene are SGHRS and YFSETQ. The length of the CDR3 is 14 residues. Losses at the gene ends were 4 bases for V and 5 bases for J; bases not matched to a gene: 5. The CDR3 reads CASSVGQGAHEQYF. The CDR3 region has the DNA TGCGCCAGCAGCGTCGGACAGGGGGCCCACGAGCAGTACTTC.